This T cell receptor (beta chain) comes out of a study of blood T cell repertoires in COVID-19. V gave up 2 bases and J gave up 3 bases; unmatched junction bases: 5. The CDR3 length is 15 residues. CDR1 is MNHEY, CDR2 SVGEGT, per germline. TCRdb's copy holds only in-frame clones and misses some; the assay was immunoSEQ multiplex PCR. Of 85,000 to 100,000 clones detected, about nine tenths appear once; the ten largest clones hold about 30%. The chain combines TRBV6-2 or TRBV6-3 with TRBJ2-7; 9 nucleotides match TRBD2. This clonotype originated in a man in his fifties or sixties with active or convalescent COVID-19. Sequencing was performed on peripheral blood. This CDR3 reads CASSYRRGGDYEQYF. The CDR3 nucleotides read TGTGCCAGCAGTTACAGGCGGGGGGGCGACTACGAGCAGTACTTC.